This entry concerns a single T cell receptor (beta chain). No antigen is known for it. No base-level quality is on record; no much larger clone is a single base apart. TCR CDR3 regions were amplified from genomic DNA by multiplex PCR using the deep immunoSEQ assay. For each cell subset, the extracted genomic DNA was distributed evenly across all wells of several immunoSEQ 96-well plates, and each plate served as one replicate. Each replicate PCR for sorted subsets received around 200 ng genomic DNA, equal to tens of thousands of T cell genomes. Purified libraries were quantified with a Qubit 3.0 fluorometer, sized on a Bioanalyzer 2100, and re-quantified with the KAPA Library Quantification kit. A separate single-read 150-cycle Illumina NextSeq 550 flow cell was used to sequence each immunoSEQ 96-well plate. The paper's data handling went like this. Because the immunoSEQ output held only junctional sequences and lacked quality scores, the filtering could not match the filtering applied to full-length reads. Sequences were annotated with PyIR, a Python wrapper for IgBLAST v1.9, using IMGT germline references to assign V/J genes and CDR3. Reads were filtered out if the reads had weak V/J assignments (E-value above 1e-6), no CDR3, stop codons, out-of-frame junctions, or ambiguous translated residues. V3J clonotypes were defined as sequences sharing an identical inferred V gene, J gene, and CDR3 amino acid sequence. To compute the percentage overlap between repertoires, the number of shared unique clonotypes was divided by the size of the smaller repertoire. Richness of each repertoire was evaluated using RTK rarefaction, the Chao1 estimator, and Recon v2.1 estimates of unobserved clonotypes. OLGA was used to compute generation probabilities for all TCRbeta clonotypes that the gDNA method yielded from a handful of donors. This immuneACCESS table, as held by TCRdb, lists in-frame sequences with V and J called but not all clones. Of the missing ones, under half trace to an unresolved V gene in checked studies; the others have no known cause. The V and J calls and the clone size are those of that table, but D and trimming were determined from the DNA. The sample profile shows about 2.1 million clones; around 93% of them were found once. About 1.6% of the sample is taken by the ten largest.

For the CD8 naive samples, CD45RO-negative cells were positively selected for CCR7, yielding a CD45RA+CCR7+ population from which TemRA cells were excluded. The donors were healthy, HIV-negative adults with no recently reported acute infections or vaccinations. All donors were Caucasian adults living in Nashville, Tennessee, USA. Blood was obtained by leukapheresis, after which PBMCs were separated by Ficoll-Histopaque density gradient centrifugation and cryopreserved in liquid nitrogen vapor phase. Purity and quantity of every magnetically sorted T cell population were checked by analytical flow cytometry. Genomic DNA was isolated from every sorted fraction and measured by UV absorbance on a Nanodrop 2000c. The CDR3 starts with the cysteine, ends with the phenylalanine, and has 17 residues. The sequence is cut down to CDR3 DNA, 51 bases in frame from base 1. V is shortened by 4 bases, J by 3 bases, and the region joining them spans 21 bases. CDR1 SEHNR and CDR2 FQNEAQ are derived from the germline V gene (reference sequence).

The source of the sample is a study of shared clonotypes between healthy human individuals (TCRdb year 2020). Background on the whole study: The cohort comprised a couple of women and a few men aged 18 to 49 years. For each donor, CD4 naive and CD4 memory were each given three plates, CD8 naive was given two plates, and CD8 memory was given one plate. Blood TCR repertoires of roughly 5 healthy adults were deeply sequenced to estimate repertoire size and the extent of clonotype sharing between individuals. To increase sequencing depth and limit assay-specific biases, TCR repertoire library preparation and sequencing were carried out by different laboratories using diverse techniques. Each donor's leukapheresis produced roughly between roughly 0.85 and 9 billion PBMCs. Results and caveats for the whole study, not just this receptor: Sampling was restricted to blood, and TCR repertoires in tissues likely differ from the TCR repertoires found in blood. Estimated clonotype richness was generally larger for naive than for memory subsets. Compared with non-shared clonotypes, the clonotypes found in all four sorted-subset donors had higher generation probabilities. Based on pairwise subsampling, the degree of clonotype sharing among donors was expected to be affected by sequencing depth. When four donors were compared, the shared fraction of clonotypes was roughly 5% for naive CD4, roughly 3.4% for naive CD8, more than 2% for memory CD4, and less than 0.45% for memory CD8. Incomplete sequencing was indicated by rarefaction of sorted-subset datasets, despite the large sequencing depth. The small number of donors limited the genetic and exposure-history diversity represented.

Sequencing used naive CD8+ T cells from PBMCs. This sample's cell subset or site label indicates: CD45RA+CCR7+. The chain is assembled from TRBV7-9 and TRBJ2-5; TRBD1 is a possible D gene, resting on 5 matching bases. The receptor was derived from a man aged 18 to 29 in good health. Some clones in this sample may be carry-over from other donors' samples. The CDR3 reads CASSSIEITGFKETQYF. The DNA reads as follows: TGTGCCAGCAGCTCCATTGAGATAACAGGTTTTAAAGAGACCCAGTACTTC.